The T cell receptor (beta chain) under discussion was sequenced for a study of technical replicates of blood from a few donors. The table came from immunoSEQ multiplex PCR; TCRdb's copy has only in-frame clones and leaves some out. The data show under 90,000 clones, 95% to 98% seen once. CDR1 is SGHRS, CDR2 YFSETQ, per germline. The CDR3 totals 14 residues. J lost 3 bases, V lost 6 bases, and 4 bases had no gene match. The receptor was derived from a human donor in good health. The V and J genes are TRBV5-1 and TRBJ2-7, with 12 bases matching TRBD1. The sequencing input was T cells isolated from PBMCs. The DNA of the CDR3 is TGCGCCAGCACCAGGGACAGGGGGCTCTACGAGCAGTACTTC. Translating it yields CASTRDRGLYEQYF.